A selection of T cell receptor beta chains follows, all from one sample in a study of blood T cell repertoires in COVID-19. Here immunoSEQ multiplex PCR was the method, and the copy in TCRdb shows in-frame clones only, minus some. The table has hundreds of thousands of clones, around 87% seen once. Sequencing was done on a sample of peripheral blood. These receptors were obtained from a woman between 25 and 40 years old who had recovered from COVID-19. Each CDR3 is given with its conserved first and last residue. The D gene is left open where the match is weak. Some rows have no size entry. The others give once, few or many, or a class for an expanded clone.

V gene	clone size	D gene	J gene	CDR3 DNA	CDR3 protein
TRBV5-1	.	TRBD2	TRBJ2-1	TGCGCCAGCAGCCTCTTGACTAGCGGGGGAGGGAATGAGCAGTTCTTC	CASSLLTSGGGNEQFF
TRBV5-1	.	TRBD2	TRBJ2-5	TGCGCCAGCAGCTTATCCGGGGGGGCCCTCGAGACCCAGTACTTC	CASSLSGGALETQYF
TRBV9	.	TRBD2	TRBJ2-2	TGTGCCAGCAGCCCCCACCTGGCGGGGGGGATGTTAGGCACCGGGGAGCTGTTTTTT	CASSPHLAGGMLGTGELFF
TRBV7-9	.	.	TRBJ2-3	TGTGCCAGCACGTTCCCAGGGGATGGCACAGATACGCAGTATTTT	CASTFPGDGTDTQYF
TRBV19	.	TRBD1	TRBJ2-7	TGTGCCACCCGACAGGGAACCGGCTCCTACGAGCAGTACTTC	CATRQGTGSYEQYF
TRBV7-9	.	TRBD1	TRBJ2-3	TGTGCCAGCAGCCTTTGGGGGGACAGGGGAGATACGCAGTATTTT	CASSLWGDRGDTQYF
TRBV25-1	.	.	TRBJ1-4	TGTGCCAGCAGTGAATATGGGCAACTGAATGAAAAACTGTTTTTT	CASSEYGQLNEKLFF
TRBV19	once	.	TRBJ2-2	TGTGCCAGTAGTATAGATGCTTCCAGAACGAACACCGGGGAGCTGTTTTTT	CASSIDASRTNTGELFF
TRBV18	once	.	TRBJ2-1	TGTGCCAGCTCACCACTCAGGGCTGGTGAGCAGTTCTTC	CASSPLRAGEQFF
TRBV19	.	TRBD1	TRBJ1-2	TGTGCCAGTAGTGCCAGGGGGCGCCGGGGCTACACCTTC	CASSARGRRGYTF
TRBV12-3/TRBV12-4	.	.	TRBJ2-3	TGTGCCAGCGGGGGCGGCACAGATACGCAGTATTTT	CASGGGTDTQYF
TRBV6-5	.	.	TRBJ1-1	TGTGCCTGTGGGTCCTCTCGGGGGAACACTGAAGCTTTCTTT	CACGSSRGNTEAFF
TRBV21-1	.	.	TRBJ1-2	TGTGCCAGCAGCAACCCAGGGAGGACAGGAATGGGTTATGGCTACACCTTC	CASSNPGRTGMGYGYTF
TRBV12-3/TRBV12-4	once	TRBD1	TRBJ2-3	TGTGCCAGCATGGACAGGTTGGCAGATACGCAGTATTTT	CASMDRLADTQYF
TRBV5-4	.	TRBD1	TRBJ2-7	TGTGCCAGCAGCTTTGGTGGAGGGACAGGGACCTACGAGCAGTACTTC	CASSFGGGTGTYEQYF
TRBV5-1	.	TRBD1	TRBJ1-1	TGCGCCAGCAGCGTTGACAGGGCCCTGTTCTTT	CASSVDRALFF
TRBV2	.	TRBD1	TRBJ2-3	TGTGCCAGCAGTGAAGAGCGGACAGGGGGCACAGATACGCAGTATTTT	CASSEERTGGTDTQYF
TRBV19	.	.	TRBJ2-1	TGTGCCAGTAGTATGAACGCGGCAGTCTACAATGAGCAGTTCTTC	CASSMNAAVYNEQFF
TRBV19	.	TRBD2	TRBJ2-2	TGTGCCAGTAGTTTATATAGCGGGGGCGGCACCGGGGAGCTGTTTTTT	CASSLYSGGGTGELFF
TRBV5-4	few	.	TRBJ2-7	TGTGCCAGCAGCTTCCCAGGAAACTACGAGCAGTACTTC	CASSFPGNYEQYF
TRBV13	.	TRBD2	TRBJ2-3	TGTGCCAGCAGCCCCCCCCTTTGGAGCGGGAGGTGGAATACGCAGTATTTT	CASSPPLWSGRWNTQYF
TRBV5-4	.	TRBD1	TRBJ1-2	TGTGCCAGCAGCTTACCGGGACAGGCGAACTATGGCTACACCTTC	CASSLPGQANYGYTF
TRBV9	.	.	TRBJ2-1	TGTGCCAGCAGCCCCCAGTCCTACAATGAGCAGTTCTTC	CASSPQSYNEQFF
TRBV7-9	.	.	TRBJ1-3	TGTGCCAGCAGCACGGGACATCTCTCTGGAAACACCATATATTTT	CASSTGHLSGNTIYF
TRBV4-2	.	.	TRBJ1-5	TGTGCCAGCAGCCAAGAGGGGGCCGGGAAGCCCCAGCATTTT	CASSQEGAGKPQHF
TRBV5-4	.	TRBD2	TRBJ2-6	TGTGCCAGCAGCCCGGGGGGGTTGTCTGGGGCCAACGTCCTGACTTTC	CASSPGGLSGANVLTF
TRBV5-1	.	TRBD1	TRBJ2-7	TGCGCCAGTTCGTTATCCCCTCTTGGGACAGGGGCCCTCGAGCAGTACTTC	CASSLSPLGTGALEQYF
TRBV5-1	.	TRBD1	TRBJ2-7	TGCGCCAGCAGCGCCCGACAGGGAACTTCCTACGAGCAGTACTTC	CASSARQGTSYEQYF
TRBV3-1/TRBV3-2	.	TRBD1	TRBJ1-3	TGTGCCAGCAGCCAAGAGTTGTCAGGGGGTGGAAACACCATATATTTT	CASSQELSGGGNTIYF
TRBV7-2	.	.	TRBJ1-6	TGTGCCAGCAGCCCAGGACTGATTAATTCACCCCTCCACTTT	CASSPGLINSPLHF
TRBV18	.	TRBD1	TRBJ2-5	TGTGCCAGCTCACCAGGGACAGGGTGGGAAGAGACCCAGTACTTC	CASSPGTGWEETQYF
TRBV4-1	.	TRBD2	TRBJ2-7	TGCGCCAGCAGCCCCGGACTAGCGGGGGGAATCTACGGGGTGTACTTC	CASSPGLAGGIYGVYF
TRBV7-9	.	TRBD2	TRBJ2-3	TGTGCCAGCAACGAACCGCTAGCGGGAGAGGGGACAGATACGCAGTATTTT	CASNEPLAGEGTDTQYF
TRBV27	.	TRBD2	TRBJ2-1	TGTGCCAGCAGCGCCCTTTTGGGCGGGGGGGCCGTTGAGCAGTTCTTC	CASSALLGGGAVEQFF
TRBV4-2	.	.	TRBJ1-1	TGTGCCAGCAGCCAGAGAGGGGGTAGGACTGAAGCTTTCTTT	CASSQRGGRTEAFF
TRBV5-1	.	.	TRBJ1-2	TGCGCCAGCAGCTCCGGGGGAAACTATGGCTACACCTTC	CASSSGGNYGYTF
TRBV6-5	.	.	TRBJ2-1	TGTGCCACAAAAGGGGGACTATCCTACAATGAGCAGTTCTTC	CATKGGLSYNEQFF
TRBV5-1	.	.	TRBJ1-2	TGCGCCAGCAGCCCAGACTTAATAGGACAGTCCAATGGCTACACCTTC	CASSPDLIGQSNGYTF
TRBV7-8	.	TRBD1	TRBJ2-7	TGTGCCAGCAGCACCTGGACAGGGGAATACGAGCAGTACTTC	CASSTWTGEYEQYF
TRBV19	.	.	TRBJ1-1	TGTGCCAGTAGTATATGGGGCACCACTGAAGCTTTCTTT	CASSIWGTTEAFF
TRBV30	.	TRBD1	TRBJ2-2	TGTGCCTGGAGTGCCAGGGGGACCGGGGAGCTGTTTTTT	CAWSARGTGELFF
TRBV6-5	.	.	TRBJ1-1	TGTGCCAGCAGTCTACTCCCGGGGATCTACACTGAAGCTTTCTTT	CASSLLPGIYTEAFF
TRBV3-1/TRBV3-2	.	TRBD2	TRBJ2-7	TGTGCAGCCGCGAAGGGGCGGGGGGGAACCTACGAGCAGTACTTC	CAAAKGRGGTYEQYF
TRBV15	.	TRBD2	TRBJ2-5	TGTGCCACCAGTCCGGGACTAGCTAGGGAGACCCAGTACTTC	CATSPGLARETQYF
TRBV5-4	.	.	TRBJ2-2	TGTGCCAGCACCCTTCAGTCGAACACCGGGGAGCTGTTTTTT	CASTLQSNTGELFF
TRBV15	.	.	TRBJ1-6	TGTGCCACCAGCAGAGACAGGTCTGGGTCACCCCTCCACTTT	CATSRDRSGSPLHF
TRBV29-1	.	TRBD2	TRBJ2-3	TGCAGCGTTGAGTCTAGCGGGGGGCTGGCGTCGCAGTATTTT	CSVESSGGLASQYF
TRBV27	.	TRBD1	TRBJ2-7	TGTGCCAGCACCGACGGGACAGACCCCTCCTACGAGCAGTACTTC	CASTDGTDPSYEQYF
TRBV10-2	.	.	TRBJ2-5	TGCGCCAGCTGGGACTTAGAAGAGACCCAGTACTTC	CASWDLEETQYF
TRBV13	.	.	TRBJ2-5	TGTGCCAGCAGCGTCGGACACCTCGAGACCCAGTACTTC	CASSVGHLETQYF